The entry below gives a single T cell receptor beta chain sequence along with its context. These data are taken from a study of blood T cell repertoires in COVID-19. Across the whole study: COVID-19 samples from acute and convalescent phases originated in the United States, Italy and Spain. Sample material is recorded as cDNA or gDNA derived from T cells, B-cell-depleted T cells, or PBMCs.

Germline V gives CDR1 SGHTA, CDR2 FQGTGA. The trim removed 5 bases at V and 0 bases at J, leaving 2 bases unmatched. There are 14 residues in the CDR3. In the source study's methods: Reference gene primer amplification in the assay estimated nucleated cell counts. Method: immunoSEQ multiplex PCR; TCRdb's copy keeps in-frame clones and lacks some. That table gives V, J and clone size, and the DNA gave D and trimming. The sample yields around 140,000 clones, approximately 86% seen once. The origin of this receptor is a woman aged 60-75 years with acute or convalescent COVID-19. Sample: peripheral blood. The gene calls are TRBV7-3 and TRBJ2-3; 7 nucleotides match TRBD1. This CDR3 is CASSRGQSTDTQYF. The DNA for the CDR3 is TGTGCCAGCAGCCGGGGACAGAGCACAGATACGCAGTATTTT.